These T cell receptor beta chains were read from a single sample in a study of T cell responses to AZD1222 COVID-19 vaccine. Some clones are missing from TCRdb's copy, which holds only in-frame ones; the method was immunoSEQ multiplex PCR. This repertoire shows approximately 140,000 clones, 94% found once; its top ten account for over 0.95%. This specimen was peripheral blood, taken on day 0 of AZD1222 vaccination. The receptor set was obtained from an adult in good health. The CDR3 runs from the conserved cysteine through the conserved F or W. A D gene is named only where the DNA matches it firmly. The size entry is marked missing in some rows and otherwise reads once, few, many or a size class.

few,TRBJ1-1,TRBV2,TRBD1,14,TGTGCCAGCAGTGTTCGACAGGGAAACACTGAAGCTTTCTTT,CASSVRQGNTEAFF
NA,TRBJ2-1,TRBV10-3,NA,13,TGTGCCATCTCCCCGAACCCCTACAATGAGCAGTTCTTC,CAISPNPYNEQFF
NA,TRBJ2-6,TRBV4-3,NA,16,TGCGCCAGCAGCCAAGATGAGTCCGCAGGGGCCAACGTCCTGACTTTC,CASSQDESAGANVLTF
NA,TRBJ1-3,TRBV5-1,NA,15,TGCGCCAGCAGCTTGTCGGGTTGGAGTGGAAACACCATATATTTT,CASSLSGWSGNTIYF
NA,TRBJ1-6,TRBV11-2,NA,11,TGTGCCAGCAGCTTTAATTCACCCCTCCACTTT,CASSFNSPLHF
NA,TRBJ1-6,TRBV18,TRBD1,16,TGTGCCAGCTCACCAATGATGGGGACAGCGAATTCACCCCTCCACTTT,CASSPMMGTANSPLHF
once,TRBJ2-2,TRBV7-2,TRBD1,16,TGTGCCAGCAGCTTGCGCCGGACAGGGGGTCCCGGGGAGCTGTTTTTT,CASSLRRTGGPGELFF
few,TRBJ2-4,TRBV11-2,NA,14,TGTGCCAGCAGCTCAAAGTTAGCCAAAAACATTCAGTACTTC,CASSSKLAKNIQYF
NA,TRBJ2-2,TRBV5-5,NA,15,TGTGCCAGCAGCTTGGTTCCAGGGGACCCCGGGGAGCTGTTTTTT,CASSLVPGDPGELFF
NA,TRBJ1-6,TRBV7-8,TRBD1,16,TGTGCCAGCAGCTTAGCGGCCCGGGACAGGAATTCACCCCTCCACTTT,CASSLAARDRNSPLHF
NA,TRBJ1-6,TRBV10-1,TRBD1,14,TGCGCCAGCAGTGTTGACAGGGGGCGATCACCCCTCCACTTT,CASSVDRGRSPLHF
NA,TRBJ2-2,TRBV29-1,NA,12,TGCAGCACCCTTCGGGGCACCGGGGAGCTGTTTTTT,CSTLRGTGELFF
NA,TRBJ1-5,TRBV2,TRBD1,14,TGTGCCGGGGGGACAGGGGAGGGCAATCAGCCCCAGCATTTT,CAGGTGEGNQPQHF
NA,TRBJ2-5,TRBV4-2,NA,13,TGTGCCAGCAGCCAAGAACTAGGAGGGACCCAGTACTTC,CASSQELGGTQYF
once,TRBJ1-1,TRBV5-1,NA,14,TGCGCCAGCAGCCCCTCGGGAGGGTCCACTGAAGCTTTCTTT,CASSPSGGSTEAFF
NA,TRBJ1-1,TRBV11-2,NA,15,TGTGCCAGCAGCTTAGTTCCGGGCATGAACACTGAAGCTTTCTTT,CASSLVPGMNTEAFF
NA,TRBJ1-2,TRBV7-2,TRBD1,14,TGTGCCAGCAGCTTAACAGGGGATTTCTATGGCTACACCTTC,CASSLTGDFYGYTF
NA,TRBJ2-2,TRBV7-9,TRBD2,14,TGTGCCAGCAGCTCTAGCGGGGCCACCGGGGAGCTGTTTTTT,CASSSSGATGELFF
NA,TRBJ2-1,TRBV7-3,NA,16,TGTGCCAGCAGCTTAAATATGGGGGCCTCCTACAATGAGCAGTTCTTC,CASSLNMGASYNEQFF
NA,TRBJ2-5,TRBV15,NA,15,TGTGCCACCAGCAGAGGAAGGGACTACCAAGAGACCCAGTACTTC,CATSRGRDYQETQYF
NA,TRBJ1-4,TRBV2,NA,14,TGTGCCAGCAGTGAAAACGGGGGGGATGAAAAACTGTTTTTT,CASSENGGDEKLFF
NA,TRBJ1-2,TRBV12-3/TRBV12-4,NA,13,TGTGCCAGCAGCCCCGGTCGGGGAGGTGGCTACACCTTC,CASSPGRGGGYTF
NA,TRBJ2-1,TRBV30,NA,10,TGTGCCTGGGGAGCTAATGAGCAGTTCTTC,CAWGANEQFF
NA,TRBJ1-6,TRBV12-3/TRBV12-4,NA,13,TGTGCCAGCAGTTTGGACGTGATTTCACCCCTCCACTTT,CASSLDVISPLHF
NA,TRBJ2-1,TRBV19,NA,14,TGTGCCAGTAGTCTGGGCGGGCCTTACAATGAGCAGTTCTTC,CASSLGGPYNEQFF
NA,TRBJ2-1,TRBV5-8,NA,16,TGTGCCAGCAGCTTGGGTAGGACGGGATTATACAATGAGCAGTTCTTC,CASSLGRTGLYNEQFF
NA,TRBJ1-1,TRBV7-9,NA,16,TGTGCCAGCAGCCCCGGATGGGCGAAGACATTCCCTGAAGCTTTCTTT,CASSPGWAKTFPEAFF
NA,TRBJ1-2,TRBV6-5,NA,11,TGTGCCAGCAGTTCCAAATCTGGCTACACCTTC,CASSSKSGYTF
NA,TRBJ1-1,TRBV29-1,NA,12,TGCAGCGTTGAAGAGGTCACCACTGAAGCTTTCTTT,CSVEEVTTEAFF
NA,TRBJ1-6,TRBV4-2,TRBD1,21,TGTGCCAGCAGCCAAGGCGGTGGACAGGATTTATATGGCTCCTATAATTCACCCCTCCACTTT,CASSQGGGQDLYGSYNSPLHF
NA,TRBJ2-5,TRBV19,NA,14,TGTGCCAGTAGTATCCTCGGGACTGGAGAGACCCAGTACTTC,CASSILGTGETQYF
NA,TRBJ1-5,TRBV18,NA,14,TGTGCCAGCTCACCACGGCAGGGAAATCAGCCCCAGCATTTT,CASSPRQGNQPQHF
NA,TRBJ1-5,TRBV6-5,NA,13,TGTGCCAGCACCAGACAGACCAATCAGCCCCAGCATTTT,CASTRQTNQPQHF
NA,TRBJ2-3,TRBV7-6,NA,15,TGTGCCAGCAGCCCAACGGGACACAGCACAGATACGCAGTATTTT,CASSPTGHSTDTQYF
NA,TRBJ2-3,TRBV29-1,TRBD2,17,TGCAGCGTTGTTGGACTAGCGGGAGGTACTAGCACAGATACGCAGTATTTT,CSVVGLAGGTSTDTQYF
NA,TRBJ1-1,TRBV29-1,NA,13,TGCAGCGTTTCTAAGAGTCTGAGGACTGAAGCTTTCTTT,CSVSKSLRTEAFF
NA,TRBJ2-3,TRBV7-9,NA,14,TGTGCCACGATCGGGGGCAGGCGCACAGATACGCAGTATTTT,CATIGGRRTDTQYF
NA,TRBJ1-2,TRBV19,NA,14,TGTGCCAGTAGCCGTGCGGGGGTTGGCTATGGCTACACCTTC,CASSRAGVGYGYTF
NA,TRBJ1-4,TRBV5-4,NA,14,TGTGCCAGCAGCGCCCACGGGACGCTGGAAAAACTGTTTTTT,CASSAHGTLEKLFF
NA,TRBJ1-1,TRBV29-1,TRBD1,14,TGCAGCGTTGAAGATCAACAGGGGGGCCGTGAAGCTTTCTTT,CSVEDQQGGREAFF
NA,TRBJ1-2,TRBV5-1,NA,14,TGCGCCAGCAGCTTGGGGGCAGGGGACTATGGCTACACCTTC,CASSLGAGDYGYTF
NA,TRBJ1-2,TRBV7-9,NA,14,TGTGCCAGCAGCTTATGGGGGTTGGACTATGGCTACACCTTC,CASSLWGLDYGYTF